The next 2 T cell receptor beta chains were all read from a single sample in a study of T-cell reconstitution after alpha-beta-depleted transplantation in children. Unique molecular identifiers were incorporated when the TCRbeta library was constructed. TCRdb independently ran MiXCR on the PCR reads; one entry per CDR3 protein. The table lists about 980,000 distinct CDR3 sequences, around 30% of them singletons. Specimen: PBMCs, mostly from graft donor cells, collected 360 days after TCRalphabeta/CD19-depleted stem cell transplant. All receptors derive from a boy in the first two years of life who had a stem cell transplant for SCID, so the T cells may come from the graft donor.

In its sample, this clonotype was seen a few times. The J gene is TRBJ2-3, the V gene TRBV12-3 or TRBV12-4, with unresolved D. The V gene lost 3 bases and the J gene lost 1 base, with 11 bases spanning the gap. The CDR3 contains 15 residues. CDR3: CASSFIGKGTDTQYF. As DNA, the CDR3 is TGTGCCAGCAGTTTTATAGGAAAAGGCACAGATACGCAGTATTTT.

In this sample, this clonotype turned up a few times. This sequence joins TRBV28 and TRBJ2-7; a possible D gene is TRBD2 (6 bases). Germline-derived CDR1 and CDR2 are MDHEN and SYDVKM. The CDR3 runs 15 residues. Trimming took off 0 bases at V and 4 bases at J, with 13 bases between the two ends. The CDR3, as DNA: TGTGCCAGCAGTTTATGGGCTAGCGTTGGGTACGAGCAGTACTTC. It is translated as CASSLWASVGYEQYF.